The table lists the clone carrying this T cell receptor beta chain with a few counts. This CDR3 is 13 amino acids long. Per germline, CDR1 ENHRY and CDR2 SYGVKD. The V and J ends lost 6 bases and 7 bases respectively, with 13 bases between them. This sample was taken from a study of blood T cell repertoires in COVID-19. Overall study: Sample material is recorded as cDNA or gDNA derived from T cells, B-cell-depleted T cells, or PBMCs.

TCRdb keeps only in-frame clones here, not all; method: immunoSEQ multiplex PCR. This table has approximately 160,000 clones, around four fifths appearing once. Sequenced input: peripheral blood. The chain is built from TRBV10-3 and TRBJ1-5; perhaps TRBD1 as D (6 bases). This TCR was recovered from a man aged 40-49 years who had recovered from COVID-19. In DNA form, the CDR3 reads TGTGCCATCAGGAGATCCCAGGGGCAGCCCCAGCATTTT. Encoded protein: CAIRRSQGQPQHF.